The 9 T cell receptor beta chains below come from one sample, sequenced in a study of blood T cell repertoires in COVID-19. TCRdb keeps only in-frame clones here, not all; method: immunoSEQ multiplex PCR. The table lists 90,000 to 120,000 clones, about 90% of them singletons. Sample: peripheral blood. These receptors were collected from a woman under 40 with acute or convalescent COVID-19.

As to this clone: A read error may produce the germline difference seen at one junction end. J is TRBJ2-5 and V is TRBV12-3 or TRBV12-4; D remains unclear. The CDR3 sequence is 13 residues long. This chain's CDR3 is CASTTHPQAPRNF. The CDR3 DNA reads as TGTGCCAGCACCACCCACCCCCAGGCCCCCAGGAACTTC.

The chain recombines TRBV7-8 with TRBJ1-5; tentatively, D is TRBD1 (5 bases). The CDR3 totals 14 residues. Germline V CDR1 and CDR2: SGHVS, FQNEAQ. Trimming took off 1 base at V and 5 bases at J, with 9 bases between the two ends. The CDR3 protein is CASSLVTGDQPQHF. Here the CDR3 DNA reads TGTGCCAGCAGCTTAGTTACAGGTGATCAGCCCCAGCATTTT.

The V and J genes are TRBV21-1 and TRBJ1-5; the table calls TRBD1, which could not be checked here. TRBV21-1 is assigned pseudogene status. This CDR3 region has 19 residues. The CDR3 DNA reads TGTGCCAGCAGCAAAAGGAACAAGCCTACAGGGGTCTCCAATCAGCCCCAGCATTTT. As protein: CASSKRNKPTGVSNQPQHF.

The chain is built from TRBV29-1 and TRBJ2-7, with 12 bases aligning to TRBD2. The CDR3 is made up of 14 amino acids. Losses at the gene ends were 4 bases for V and 4 bases for J; bases not matched to a gene: 5. Germline CDR1 and CDR2: SQVTM and ANQGSEA. The CDR3 region is CSVVVTSGGYEQYF. The CDR3 bases are TGCAGCGTTGTCGTTACTAGCGGGGGGTACGAGCAGTACTTC.

This chain joins TRBV13 and TRBJ1-1, with 11 bases matching TRBD1. The germline V gene encodes CDR1 PRHDT and CDR2 FYEKMQ (reference sequence). V lost 4 bases, J lost 10 bases, and 17 bases stayed unmatched. The CDR3 sequence is 17 residues long. As DNA, the CDR3 is TGTGCCAGCAGCTCTACTCGGACAGGGGGCCACTTAGGGGCAGCTTTCTTT. Protein sequence: CASSSTRTGGHLGAAFF. Together with reference TRBV13 and TRBJ1-1, the CDR3 gives the full variable domain: AAGVIQSPRHLIKEKRETATLKCYPIPRHDTVYWYQQGPGQDPQFLISFYEKMQSDKGSIPDRFSAQQFSDYHSELNMSSLELGDSALYFCASSSTRTGGHLGAAFFGQGTRLTVV.

The rearrangement links TRBV28 to TRBJ2-7; 10 bases line up with TRBD2. CDR1 and CDR2 (germline): MDHEN, SYDVKM. The CDR3 covers 14 residues. The J segment lost 5 bases and the V segment lost 7 bases, leaving 8 bases of the junction unmatched. CDR3 DNA: TGTGCCAGCACCCTTCGGCTAGCGGGAGACGAGCAGTACTTC. Translation: CASTLRLAGDEQYF.

The chain links TRBV14 to TRBJ2-1, with 9 bases matching TRBD1. Germline V CDR1 and CDR2: SGHDN, FVKESK. The CDR3 has 16 amino acids. V lost 4 bases to trimming and J lost 6 bases; unmatched junction nucleotides: 10. DNA of the CDR3: TGTGCCAGCAGCCTCGGATACAGGGGGCGGATCAATGAGCAGTTCTTC. Translated: CASSLGYRGRINEQFF.

The CDR3 DNA is TGTGCCAGTAGTATAAATCGGGGAAGCTCCTACGAGCAGTACTTC. Protein: CASSINRGSSYEQYF. V and J are TRBV19 and TRBJ2-7; tentatively, D is TRBD2 (5 bases). V was pared by 2 bases and J by 0 bases, with 11 bases between. This CDR3 region has 15 residues. CDR1 and CDR2 from the germline V gene are LNHDA and SQIVND (reference sequence).

The V call is TRBV6-6, the J call TRBJ1-1; D might be TRBD1 (5 bases). CDR1 and CDR2 (germline): MNHNY, SVGAGI (reference sequence). This CDR3 region has 14 residues. Between the trimmed V and J ends, which lost 5 bases and 2 bases, there was a span of 12 bases. CDR3 DNA sequence: TGTGCCAGCAGTGACAGCAACCTTAACACTGAAGCTTTCTTT. Translation gives CASSDSNLNTEAFF.